A single sample gave rise to the 32 T cell receptor beta chains below, sequenced in a study of T cell responses to AZD1222 COVID-19 vaccine. The assay was immunoSEQ multiplex PCR, and TCRdb's table has in-frame clones only and misses some. The sample shows approximately 120,000 clones, over 90% of them seen only once. The sample was peripheral blood, taken on day 0 of AZD1222 vaccination. The receptors shown here come from an adult in good health.

This chain joins TRBV3-1 (or the pseudogene TRBV3-2) and TRBJ2-2, with D tentatively TRBD2 (7 bases). Trimming took 6 bases from V and 3 from J, leaving 14 bases between them. The CDR3 has 15 residues. CDR1 LGHDT and CDR2 YNNKEL come from the germline V gene (reference sequence). CDR3 sequence reads: CASSPEGGYTGELFF. DNA for the CDR3: TGTGCCAGCAGTCCCGAGGGGGGGTACACCGGGGAGCTGTTTTTT.

This chain joins TRBV5-1 and TRBJ1-2; 9 bases map to TRBD1. Germline CDR1 is SGHRS and CDR2 is YFSETQ. The CDR3 sequence is 17 residues long. With 4 bases clipped from V and 1 base from J, the junction kept 11 bases outside the gene matches. CDR3 amino acids: CASSNTGTGSYNYGYTF. The CDR3 bases are TGCGCCAGCAGCAACACCGGGACAGGGTCATATAACTATGGCTACACCTTC.

The table lists this clone with a count of one. The rearrangement uses TRBV5-1 and TRBJ1-2; D is possibly TRBD1 (6 bases). CDR1 is SGHRS and CDR2 is YFSETQ in the germline V gene. V was cut by 0 bases and J by 3 bases, with 9 bases left in between. The CDR3 spans 14 residues. CDR3 DNA sequence: TGCGCCAGCAGCTTGGACAGGGCCCACTATGGCTACACCTTC. Amino acid sequence: CASSLDRAHYGYTF.

This rearrangement joins TRBV6-5 to TRBJ2-4; D unresolved. Between the trimmed V and J ends, which lost 2 bases and 7 bases, there was a span of 3 bases. The CDR3 runs 11 residues. Per the germline V gene, CDR1 is MNHEY and CDR2 is SVGAGI. CDR3 bases: TGTGCCAGCAGTTACGGGAACATTCAGTACTTC. Amino acid sequence: CASSYGNIQYF.

The chain couples TRBV29-1 to TRBJ1-3; D gene uncertain. Trimming stripped 7 bases from V and 9 bases from J, with 13 bases between. Germline values: CDR1 SQVTM, CDR2 ANQGSEA. CDR3 length: 11 amino acids. The CDR3 region is CSAAKVGTIYF. The CDR3 DNA reads TGCAGCGCAGCCAAGGTTGGCACCATATATTTT. Supplemented by reference TRBV29-1 and TRBJ1-3, the full variable domain reads SAVISQKPSRDICQRGTSLTIQCQVDSQVTMMFWYRQQPGQSLTLIATANQGSEATYESGFVIDKFPISRPNLTFSTLTVSNMSPEDSSIYLCSAAKVGTIYFGEGSWLTVV.

The chain uses TRBV6-5 and TRBJ2-3; D is possibly TRBD2 (5 bases). The V end was cut by 5 bases, the J end by 2 bases, with 11 bases between. CDR1 and CDR2 (germline): MNHEY, SVGAGI. This CDR3 has 14 amino acids. CDR3 sequence reads: CASSTDWLTDTQYF. As DNA, the CDR3 is TGTGCCAGCAGTACGGACTGGCTCACAGATACGCAGTATTTT.

The chain joins TRBV11-2 to TRBJ2-2, with 7 nucleotides matching TRBD1. Germline CDR1 reads SGHAT; CDR2 reads FQNNGV. J was trimmed by 1 base and V by 0 bases; bases with no gene match: 11. The CDR3 length is 19 residues. CDR3 residues: CASSLEPGGAYRNTGELFF. CDR3 bases: TGTGCCAGCAGCTTAGAGCCAGGGGGTGCATACAGGAACACCGGGGAGCTGTTTTTT.

This chain uses TRBV5-1 with TRBJ2-1; 14 bases are a match to TRBD2. J was trimmed by 4 bases and V by 3 bases; bases with no gene match: 3. The CDR3 covers 16 residues. Looked up from germline, CDR1 is SGHRS and CDR2 is YFSETQ. CDR3 coding DNA: TGCGCCAGCAGCTGGACTAGCGGGGGGACATACAATGAGCAGTTCTTC. Its translation is CASSWTSGGTYNEQFF.

Only one count was recorded for this clone. The chain links TRBV7-3 to TRBJ1-1; D not resolved. This CDR3 has 13 residues. Between the trimmed V and J ends, which lost 2 bases and 9 bases, there was a span of 13 bases. In germline, CDR1 is SGHTA, CDR2 FQGTGA. The CDR3 nucleotides are TGTGCCAGCAGCTTATCCAGGACCCGGCAAGCTTTCTTT. It translates to CASSLSRTRQAFF.

The chain recombines TRBV5-1 with TRBJ1-2; D is uncertain. Germline CDR1 SGHRS, CDR2 YFSETQ. This CDR3 region has 14 residues. Trimming left V 0 bases short and J 1 base short, with 7 bases between. The DNA for the CDR3 is TGCGCCAGCAGCTTGGAACCGGGTAACTATGGCTACACCTTC. This sequence encodes CASSLEPGNYGYTF.

The genes are TRBV7-2 and TRBJ1-3; no reliable D call. The germline V and J ends were trimmed by 4 bases and 4 bases, with 5 bases remaining between them. The V gene's germline CDR1 is SGHTA and CDR2 FQGNSA. The CDR3 runs to 12 residues. For the CDR3, the DNA is TGTGCCAGCAGCTGGGGAGGAAACACCATATATTTT. Protein product: CASSWGGNTIYF.

The chain combines TRBV19 with TRBJ1-1, with a tentative D call TRBD1 (5 bases). The germline CDR1 and CDR2 sequences are LNHDA and SQIVND (reference sequence). The CDR3 sequence is 15 residues long. V was cut by 6 bases and J by 0 bases, with 14 bases left in between. The CDR3 region is CASRREGTLNTEAFF. CDR3 bases: TGTGCCAGTAGGAGGGAGGGGACGCTGAACACTGAAGCTTTCTTT.

CDR3 nucleotide sequence: TGTGCCAGCAGCTTAGGGACAGGGGGCTATGGCTACACCTTC. It translates to CASSLGTGGYGYTF. The chain employs TRBV11-2 and TRBJ1-2, with 10 bases matching TRBD1. The germline CDR1 and CDR2 sequences are SGHAT and FQNNGV. This CDR3 contains 14 residues. J was trimmed by 4 bases and V by 1 base; bases with no gene match: 0.

J is TRBJ2-7 and V is TRBV27, with TRBD1 identical over 9 bases. The CDR3 loop spans 16 amino acids. From germline, CDR1 is MNHEY and CDR2 SMNVEV (reference sequence). V lost 0 bases, J lost 6 bases, and 9 bases stayed unmatched. The CDR3 sequence: CASSLSTGTGLPEQYF. The CDR3 DNA is TGTGCCAGCAGTTTATCAACGGGGACAGGGCTACCCGAGCAGTACTTC.

The genes are TRBV10-3 and TRBJ2-1, with 7 bases matching TRBD2. The junction had 6 bases not matched to a gene; V was cut back by 4 bases and J by 0 bases. The CDR3 runs 16 residues. Germline V CDR1 and CDR2: ENHRY, SYGVKD. CDR3 region: CAISGLTGGSYNEQFF. For the CDR3, the DNA is TGTGCCATCAGTGGCCTCACGGGGGGCTCCTACAATGAGCAGTTCTTC.

J is TRBJ2-3 and V is TRBV6-2 or TRBV6-3; D remains unclear. This CDR3 is 12 amino acids long. Germline V lookup: CDR1 MNHEY, CDR2 SVGEGT. V lost 4 bases to trimming and J lost 9 bases, with 11 bases between them. The DNA of the CDR3 is TGTGCCAGCAGTTTCTACCTGGCCACGCAGTATTTT. Encoded protein: CASSFYLATQYF.

A single count supports this clone. This chain connects TRBV7-2 to TRBJ1-2, with a weak D call TRBD1 (6 bases). Trimming removed 5 bases from V and 3 bases from J, with 13 bases in between. The CDR3 extends over 14 amino acids. Germline V lookup: CDR1 SGHTA, CDR2 FQGNSA. The chain's CDR3 is CASSLTRGDYGYTF. The CDR3 bases are TGTGCCAGCAGCCTAACGAGGGGGGACTATGGCTACACCTTC.

In DNA form, the CDR3 reads TGTGCCAGCAGCATGCACAGGGACTATGGCTACACCTTC. Translated, it gives CASSMHRDYGYTF. The V gene is TRBV13, the J gene TRBJ1-2; D might be TRBD1 (6 bases). The germline V gene encodes CDR1 PRHDT and CDR2 FYEKMQ (reference sequence). CDR3 length equals 13 residues. Trimming removed 5 bases at V and 3 bases at J, with 10 bases between. Variable domain in full (rest from reference TRBV13 and TRBJ1-2): AAGVIQSPRHLIKEKRETATLKCYPIPRHDTVYWYQQGPGQDPQFLISFYEKMQSDKGSIPDRFSAQQFSDYHSELNMSSLELGDSALYFCASSMHRDYGYTFGSGTRLTVV.

The chain joins TRBV19 to TRBJ2-1; D may be TRBD2 (5 bases). The germline V and J ends were trimmed by 7 bases and 3 bases, with 10 bases remaining between them. Germline V gene data show CDR1 as LNHDA and CDR2 as SQIVND (reference sequence). CDR3 length: 13 residues. The CDR3 DNA sequence: TGTGCCAGTATAGCAGGAGGCTACAATGAGCAGTTCTTC. It encodes CASIAGGYNEQFF.

This chain uses TRBV6-5 with TRBJ1-4; TRBD1 is a possible D gene (6 bases). V lost 7 bases and J lost 4, with 16 bases in between. Germline V gene lookup returns CDR1 MNHEY and CDR2 SVGAGI. This CDR3 is 15 amino acids long. CDR3 protein: CASTGTRGYNEKLFF. The CDR3 region has the DNA TGTGCCAGCACTGGGACACGGGGTTATAATGAAAAACTGTTTTTT.

The chain couples TRBV11-3 to TRBJ2-5, with D possibly TRBD2 on 6 matching bases. This CDR3 is 15 amino acids long. Germline CDR1 SGHNT, CDR2 YENEEA. The germline V and J ends were trimmed by 3 bases and 5 bases, with 16 bases remaining between them. The CDR3 DNA reads as TGTGCCAGCAGCTTGGGACTTAGGGCCGGCGAGACCCAGTACTTC. Protein sequence: CASSLGLRAGETQYF. Full variable domain (remainder filled in from reference TRBV11-3 and TRBJ2-5): EAGVVQSPRYKIIEKKQPVAFWCNPISGHNTLYWYLQNLGQGPELLIRYENEEAVDDSQLPKDRFSAERLKGVDSTLKIQPAELGDSAVYLCASSLGLRAGETQYFGPGTRLLVL.

The rearrangement joins TRBV3-1 (or the pseudogene TRBV3-2) to TRBJ1-2; D is uncertain. V dropped 3 bases and J dropped 5 bases, with 16 bases sitting between them. CDR1 is LGHDT and CDR2 is YNNKEL in the germline V gene (reference sequence). There are 15 residues in the CDR3. The CDR3 protein is CASSQASGLSYGYTF. CDR3 in DNA: TGTGCCAGCAGCCAGGCCTCGGGTTTATCGTATGGCTACACCTTC.

This chain joins TRBV11-2 and TRBJ1-3; D remains ambiguous. The CDR3 is 16 residues long. The germline CDR1 and CDR2 sequences are SGHAT and FQNNGV. Trimming removed 0 bases at V and 0 bases at J, with 9 bases between. The DNA of the CDR3 is TGTGCCAGCAGCTTAGAGTGGGGTACCTCTGGAAACACCATATATTTT. Its translation: CASSLEWGTSGNTIYF.

The J gene is TRBJ1-1, the V gene TRBV6-1; weak D call: TRBD1 (6 bases). The CDR3 loop spans 17 amino acids. The V gene's germline CDR1 is MNHNS and CDR2 SASEGT. V shed 4 bases and J shed 4 bases, with 22 bases lying between them. CDR3 DNA: TGTGCCAGCAGTGGGGGGGACACCTACGCTGTTGGCACTGAAGCTTTCTTT. Its translation is CASSGGDTYAVGTEAFF.

This chain uses TRBV2 with TRBJ1-5; D possibly corresponds to TRBD1 (5 bases). The germline V and J ends were trimmed by 4 bases and 2 bases, with 9 bases remaining between them. The germline gives CDR1 SNHLY, CDR2 FYNNEI. The CDR3 has 14 amino acids. In DNA, the CDR3 is TGTGCCAGCAGTGGGGCGGGGCGCAATCAGCCCCAGCATTTT. It encodes CASSGAGRNQPQHF.

The CDR3 spells CATGGTSSGNTIYF. In nucleotides, the CDR3 is TGTGCCACCGGCGGCACGTCCTCTGGAAACACCATATATTTT. This chain connects TRBV5-5 to TRBJ1-3, with no clear D. Germline lookup yields CDR1 SGHKS and CDR2 YYEKEE (reference sequence). Trimming pared 9 bases from V and 0 bases from J, leaving 13 bases between. The CDR3 consists of 14 residues.

The chain employs TRBV7-2 and TRBJ1-5; D is unresolved. V dropped 5 bases and J dropped 6 bases, with 11 bases sitting between them. Germline-derived CDR1 and CDR2 are SGHTA and FQGNSA. The CDR3 is 13 amino acids. The CDR3, as DNA: TGTGCCAGCAGCCCCGATGTTACTCAGCCCCAGCATTTT. Amino acids: CASSPDVTQPQHF.

The chain couples TRBV7-8 to TRBJ2-2, with D possibly being TRBD2 (6 bases). The CDR3 consists of 15 residues. With 4 bases removed from V and 1 base from J, the gap between germline ends came to 10 bases. CDR1 SGHVS and CDR2 FQNEAQ come from the germline V gene. The CDR3 reads CASSWRGLNTGELFF. CDR3 nucleotides: TGTGCCAGCAGCTGGAGGGGTTTGAACACCGGGGAGCTGTTTTTT.

The J gene is TRBJ1-1, the V gene TRBV19, with unresolved D. This CDR3 has 13 residues. Trimming cost V 7 bases and J 7 bases, with 16 bases left between them. Germline V gives CDR1 LNHDA, CDR2 SQIVND (reference sequence). CDR3 coding DNA: TGTGCCAGTACCAACCAATTGGCCCTTGAAGCTTTCTTT. It encodes CASTNQLALEAFF.

In this sample, this clone turned up a few times. The chain has TRBV5-6 and TRBJ1-5; D may be TRBD1 (5 bases). The CDR3 extends over 13 amino acids. Germline V gene data show CDR1 as SGHDT and CDR2 as YYEEEE. V was shortened by 3 bases and J by 5 bases, with 9 bases between the two germline ends. CDR3 region: CASSWGTDQPQHF. The CDR3 DNA follows: TGTGCCAGCAGCTGGGGGACTGATCAGCCCCAGCATTTT.

This chain links TRBV5-6 with TRBJ1-4; D gene ambiguous. The V gene lost 4 bases and the J gene lost 4 bases, with 14 bases spanning the gap. Germline V gene lookup returns CDR1 SGHDT and CDR2 YYEEEE. The CDR3 contains 15 residues. The CDR3 region has the DNA TGTGCCAGCAGCCTGGACGGTCCCCTTAATGAAAAACTGTTTTTT. The encoded protein is CASSLDGPLNEKLFF.

The chain employs TRBV5-1 and TRBJ1-1; D is perhaps TRBD1 (5 bases). V lost 5 bases, J lost 1 base, and 15 bases lay in between. The CDR3 has 15 amino acids. Looked up from germline, CDR1 is SGHRS and CDR2 is YFSETQ. The CDR3 here is CASRSGGDSNTEAFF. The CDR3, as DNA: TGCGCCAGCAGGTCAGGCGGGGACTCGAACACTGAAGCTTTCTTT.